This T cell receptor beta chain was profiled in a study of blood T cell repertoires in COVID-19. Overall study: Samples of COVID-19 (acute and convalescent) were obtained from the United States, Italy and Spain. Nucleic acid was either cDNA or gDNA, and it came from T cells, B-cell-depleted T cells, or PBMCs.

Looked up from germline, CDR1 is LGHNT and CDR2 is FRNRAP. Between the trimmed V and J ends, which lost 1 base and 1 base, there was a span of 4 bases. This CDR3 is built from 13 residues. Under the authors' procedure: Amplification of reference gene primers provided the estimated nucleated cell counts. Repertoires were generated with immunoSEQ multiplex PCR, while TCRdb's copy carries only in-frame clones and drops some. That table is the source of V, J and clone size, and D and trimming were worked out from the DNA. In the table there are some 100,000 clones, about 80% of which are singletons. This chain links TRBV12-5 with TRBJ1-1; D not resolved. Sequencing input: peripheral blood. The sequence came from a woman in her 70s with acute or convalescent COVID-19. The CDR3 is CASGLGENTEAFF. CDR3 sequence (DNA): TGTGCTAGTGGTTTGGGAGAGAACACTGAAGCTTTCTTT.